Listed below are T cell receptor beta chains from one sample, sequenced in a study of patients and donors after allogeneic stem cell transplantation. TCRdb redid the calling of the RT-PCR reads with MiXCR, one entry per CDR3 protein. The data contain 2,500 to 3,000 distinct CDR3 sequences, about 8% of them singletons. The sample taken for sequencing was blood, either unsorted or a sorted T cell fraction (not recorded which). The receptors stem from a human donor who was either an allogeneic HSCT recipient or a stem cell or donor lymphocyte infusion donor (not recorded which). It is not recorded whose cells these are; they may come from a transplant donor. Each CDR3 is given with its conserved first and last residue. A D gene is named only where the DNA matches it firmly. Rows give clone size only sometimes, using once, few, many, or a class for an expanded clone.

j_call: TRBJ2-5
v_call: TRBV7-8
clone_size: medium-sized
d_call: -
cdr3_aa: CASSLGALETQYF
cdr3_nt: TGTGCCAGCAGCCTCGGGGCATTAGAGACCCAGTACTTC

j_call: TRBJ2-7
v_call: TRBV23-1
clone_size: few
d_call: -
cdr3_aa: CASTSQGSEQYF
cdr3_nt: TGCGCCAGCACGTCACAGGGTAGCGAGCAGTACTTC

j_call: TRBJ2-7
v_call: TRBV11-3
clone_size: medium-sized
d_call: -
cdr3_aa: CASSLFGGPSYEQYF
cdr3_nt: TGTGCCAGCAGCTTATTCGGGGGTCCCTCCTACGAGCAGTACTTC

j_call: TRBJ2-1
v_call: TRBV20-1
clone_size: -
d_call: TRBD2
cdr3_aa: CSARASGSWFF
cdr3_nt: TGCAGTGCTAGAGCCAGCGGGAGTTGGTTCTTC

j_call: TRBJ2-7
v_call: TRBV20-1
clone_size: few
d_call: -
cdr3_aa: CSASPPNIREQYF
cdr3_nt: TGCAGTGCTAGCCCTCCCAATATTCGCGAGCAGTACTTC

j_call: TRBJ2-1
v_call: TRBV7-6
clone_size: -
d_call: -
cdr3_aa: CASSWASDYNEQFF
cdr3_nt: TGTGCCAGCAGCTGGGCTAGCGACTACAATGAGCAGTTCTTC

j_call: TRBJ2-3
v_call: TRBV14
clone_size: medium-sized
d_call: -
cdr3_aa: CASSQGRGYTDTQYF
cdr3_nt: TGTGCCAGCAGCCAAGGGAGGGGCTACACAGATACGCAGTATTTT

j_call: TRBJ1-1
v_call: TRBV3-1
clone_size: few
d_call: -
cdr3_aa: CASSPQWSLGAFF
cdr3_nt: TGTGCCAGCAGCCCTCAGTGGTCTTTGGGAGCTTTCTTT

j_call: TRBJ2-7
v_call: TRBV6-2/TRBV6-3
clone_size: medium-sized
d_call: -
cdr3_aa: CASSYGPYEQYF
cdr3_nt: TGTGCCAGCAGTTACGGTCCGTACGAGCAGTACTTC

j_call: TRBJ1-2
v_call: TRBV29-1
clone_size: medium-sized
d_call: TRBD1
cdr3_aa: CSTTGTGNGYTF
cdr3_nt: TGCAGCACCACCGGGACAGGGAATGGCTACACCTTC

j_call: TRBJ2-7
v_call: TRBV7-8
clone_size: medium-sized
d_call: -
cdr3_aa: CASSLGGTPSYEQYF
cdr3_nt: TGTGCCAGCAGCTTGGGGGGGACACCTTCCTACGAGCAGTACTTC

j_call: TRBJ2-6
v_call: TRBV6-6
clone_size: -
d_call: TRBD1
cdr3_aa: CASSYSGRDRGPGGANVLTF
cdr3_nt: TGTGCCAGCAGTTACTCGGGAAGGGACAGGGGACCTGGCGGGGCCAACGTCCTGACTTTC

j_call: TRBJ2-6
v_call: TRBV11-2
clone_size: medium-sized
d_call: -
cdr3_aa: CASSLGAAGVLTF
cdr3_nt: TGTGCCAGCAGCTTAGGGGCAGCTGGCGTCCTGACTTTC

j_call: TRBJ1-2
v_call: TRBV20-1
clone_size: medium-sized
d_call: -
cdr3_aa: CSANDGAYGYTF
cdr3_nt: TGCAGTGCTAACGACGGAGCCTATGGCTACACCTTC

j_call: TRBJ1-1
v_call: TRBV6-5
clone_size: few
d_call: -
cdr3_aa: CASSQARSAAFF
cdr3_nt: TGTGCCAGCAGTCAGGCACGATCGGCAGCTTTCTTT

j_call: TRBJ2-7
v_call: TRBV20-1
clone_size: few
d_call: TRBD1
cdr3_aa: CSARDRDRGRYEQYF
cdr3_nt: TGCAGTGCTAGAGATCGGGACAGGGGTAGATACGAGCAGTACTTC

j_call: TRBJ2-1
v_call: TRBV7-3
clone_size: -
d_call: TRBD1
cdr3_aa: CASSLGQGLENEQFF
cdr3_nt: TGTGCCAGCAGCTTGGGACAGGGGTTGGAGAATGAGCAGTTCTTC

j_call: TRBJ2-7
v_call: TRBV20-1
clone_size: -
d_call: TRBD2
cdr3_aa: CSARAASGMYF
cdr3_nt: TGCAGTGCTAGAGCTGCTAGCGGGATGTACTTC

j_call: TRBJ2-2
v_call: TRBV29-1
clone_size: few
d_call: -
cdr3_aa: CSVKGTVNTGELFF
cdr3_nt: TGCAGCGTTAAGGGGACGGTGAACACCGGGGAGCTGTTTTTT

j_call: TRBJ2-1
v_call: TRBV6-1
clone_size: -
d_call: -
cdr3_aa: CASSPSGSSYNEQFF
cdr3_nt: TGTGCCAGCAGCCCTTCGGGGAGCTCCTACAATGAGCAGTTCTTC

j_call: TRBJ1-1
v_call: TRBV12-3/TRBV12-4
clone_size: -
d_call: TRBD1
cdr3_aa: CASSLAGGGTEAFF
cdr3_nt: TGTGCCAGCAGTTTAGCAGGGGGCGGCACTGAAGCTTTCTTT

j_call: TRBJ2-1
v_call: TRBV20-1
clone_size: -
d_call: -
cdr3_aa: CSAPLDSYNEQFF
cdr3_nt: TGCAGTGCCCCACTCGACAGTTACAATGAGCAGTTCTTC

j_call: TRBJ2-7
v_call: TRBV5-5
clone_size: few
d_call: -
cdr3_aa: CASSRDVSTYEQYF
cdr3_nt: TGTGCCAGCAGCCGGGACGTGAGTACCTACGAGCAGTACTTC

j_call: TRBJ2-7
v_call: TRBV12-3/TRBV12-4
clone_size: -
d_call: -
cdr3_aa: CASGDHYEQYF
cdr3_nt: TGTGCCAGCGGGGACCACTACGAGCAGTACTTC

j_call: TRBJ2-1
v_call: TRBV27
clone_size: medium-sized
d_call: -
cdr3_aa: CASSLSVTDNEQFF
cdr3_nt: TGTGCCAGCAGTTTATCCGTGACAGATAATGAGCAGTTCTTC

j_call: TRBJ1-5
v_call: TRBV28
clone_size: medium-sized
d_call: -
cdr3_aa: CASSHLNRVRSNQPQHF
cdr3_nt: TGTGCCAGCAGCCATCTCAACAGGGTTAGGAGCAATCAGCCCCAGCATTTT

j_call: TRBJ2-7
v_call: TRBV12-5
clone_size: few
d_call: TRBD2
cdr3_aa: CASGLSKGSGRGHEQYF
cdr3_nt: TGTGCTAGTGGTTTGTCCAAGGGGAGCGGGAGGGGCCACGAGCAGTACTTC

j_call: TRBJ1-5
v_call: TRBV7-9
clone_size: medium-sized
d_call: -
cdr3_aa: CASSLGWNQPQHF
cdr3_nt: TGTGCCAGCAGCTTAGGCTGGAATCAGCCCCAGCATTTT

j_call: TRBJ2-5
v_call: TRBV11-3
clone_size: -
d_call: TRBD2
cdr3_aa: CASSLGLAGAETQYF
cdr3_nt: TGTGCCAGCAGCCTGGGACTAGCGGGAGCAGAGACCCAGTACTTC